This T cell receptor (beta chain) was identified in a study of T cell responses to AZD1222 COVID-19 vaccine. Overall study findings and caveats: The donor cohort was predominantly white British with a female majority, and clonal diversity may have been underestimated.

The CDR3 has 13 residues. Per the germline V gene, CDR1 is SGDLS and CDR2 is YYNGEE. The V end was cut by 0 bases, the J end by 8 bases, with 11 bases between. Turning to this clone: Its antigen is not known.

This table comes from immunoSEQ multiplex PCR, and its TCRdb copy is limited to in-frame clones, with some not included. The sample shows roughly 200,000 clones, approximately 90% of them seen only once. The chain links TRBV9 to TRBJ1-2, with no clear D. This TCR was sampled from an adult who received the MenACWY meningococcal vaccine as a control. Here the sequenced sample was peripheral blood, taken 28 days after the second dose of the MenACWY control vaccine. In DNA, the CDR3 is TGTGCCAGCAGCGTAGAAGGCAGCTCCGGCTACACCTTC. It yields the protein CASSVEGSSGYTF.